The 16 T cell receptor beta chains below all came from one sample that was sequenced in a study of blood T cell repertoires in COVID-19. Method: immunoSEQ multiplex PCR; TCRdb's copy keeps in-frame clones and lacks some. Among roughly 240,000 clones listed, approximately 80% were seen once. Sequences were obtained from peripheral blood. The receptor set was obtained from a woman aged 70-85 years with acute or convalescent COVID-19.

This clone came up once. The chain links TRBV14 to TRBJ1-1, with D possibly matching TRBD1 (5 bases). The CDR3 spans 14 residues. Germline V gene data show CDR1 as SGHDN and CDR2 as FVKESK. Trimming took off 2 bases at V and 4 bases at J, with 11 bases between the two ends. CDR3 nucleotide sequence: TGTGCCAGCAGCCAATACATGGGGGGCACTGAAGCTTTCTTT. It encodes CASSQYMGGTEAFF.

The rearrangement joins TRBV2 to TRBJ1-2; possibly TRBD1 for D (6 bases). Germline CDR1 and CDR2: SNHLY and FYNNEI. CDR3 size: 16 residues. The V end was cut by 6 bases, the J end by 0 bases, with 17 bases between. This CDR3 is CASRGGASTSNYGYTF. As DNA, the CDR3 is TGTGCCAGCAGGGGGGGGGCGTCGACCTCTAACTATGGCTACACCTTC. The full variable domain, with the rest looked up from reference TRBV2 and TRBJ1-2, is EPEVTQTPSHQVTQMGQEVILRCVPISNHLYFYWYRQILGQKVEFLVSFYNNEISEKSEIFDDQFSVERPDGSNFTLKIRSTKLEDSAMYFCASRGGASTSNYGYTFGSGTRLTVV.

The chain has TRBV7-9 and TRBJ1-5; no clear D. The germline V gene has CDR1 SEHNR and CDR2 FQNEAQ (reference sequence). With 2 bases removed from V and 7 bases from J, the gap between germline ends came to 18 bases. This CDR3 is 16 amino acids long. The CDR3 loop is CASSLIKNGEEQPQHF. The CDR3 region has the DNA TGTGCCAGCAGCTTAATTAAAAATGGGGAGGAACAGCCCCAGCATTTT.

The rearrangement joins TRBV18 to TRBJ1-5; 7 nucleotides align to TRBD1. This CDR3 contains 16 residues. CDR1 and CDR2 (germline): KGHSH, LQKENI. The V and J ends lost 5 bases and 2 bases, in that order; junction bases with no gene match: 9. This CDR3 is CASSDRVRVGNQPQHF. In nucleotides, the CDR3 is TGTGCCAGCTCAGACAGGGTTAGAGTGGGCAATCAGCCCCAGCATTTT.

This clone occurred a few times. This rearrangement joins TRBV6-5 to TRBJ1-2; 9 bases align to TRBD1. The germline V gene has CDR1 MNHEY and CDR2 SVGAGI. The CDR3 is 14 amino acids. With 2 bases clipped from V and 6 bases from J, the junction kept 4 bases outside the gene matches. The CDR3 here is CASSYPGQGNGYTF. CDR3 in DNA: TGTGCCAGCAGTTACCCGGGACAGGGAAATGGCTACACCTTC.

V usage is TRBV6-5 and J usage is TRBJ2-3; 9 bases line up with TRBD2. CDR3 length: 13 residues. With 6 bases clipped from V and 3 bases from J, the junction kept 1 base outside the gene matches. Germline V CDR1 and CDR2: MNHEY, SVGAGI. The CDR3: CASRRGGTDTQYF. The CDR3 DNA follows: TGTGCCAGCAGGCGGGGGGGAACAGATACGCAGTATTTT.

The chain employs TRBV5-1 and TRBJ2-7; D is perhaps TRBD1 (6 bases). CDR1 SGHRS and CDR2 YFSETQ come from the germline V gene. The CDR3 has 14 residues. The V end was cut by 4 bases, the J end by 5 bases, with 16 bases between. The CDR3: CASSNQVGADEQYF. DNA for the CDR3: TGCGCCAGCAGCAACCAGGTGGGGGCAGACGAGCAGTACTTC.

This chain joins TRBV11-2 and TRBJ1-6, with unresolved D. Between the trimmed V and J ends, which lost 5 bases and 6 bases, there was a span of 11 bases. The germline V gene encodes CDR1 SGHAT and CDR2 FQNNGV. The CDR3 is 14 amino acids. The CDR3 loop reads CASSPARLNSPLHF. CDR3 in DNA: TGTGCCAGCAGCCCAGCCAGGCTTAATTCACCCCTCCACTTT.

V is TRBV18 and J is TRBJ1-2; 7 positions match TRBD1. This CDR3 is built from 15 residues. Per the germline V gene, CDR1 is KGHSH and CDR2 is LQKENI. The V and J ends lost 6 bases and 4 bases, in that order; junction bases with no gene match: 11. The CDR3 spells CASSRKDRPFYGYTF. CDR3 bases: TGTGCCAGCTCGCGGAAGGACAGGCCTTTCTATGGCTACACCTTC.

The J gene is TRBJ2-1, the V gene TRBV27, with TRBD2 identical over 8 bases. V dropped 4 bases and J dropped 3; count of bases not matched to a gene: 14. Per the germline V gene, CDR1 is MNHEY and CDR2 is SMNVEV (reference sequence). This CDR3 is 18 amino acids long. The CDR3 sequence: CASSSEPPGTRHYNEQFF. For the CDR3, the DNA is TGTGCCAGCAGTTCAGAGCCCCCCGGGACTAGACACTACAATGAGCAGTTCTTC.

CDR3 in DNA: TGTGCCAGCAGAAGGAGCTCTGGAAACACCATATATTTT. It specifies CASRRSSGNTIYF. The V gene is TRBV3-1 (or the pseudogene TRBV3-2), the J gene TRBJ1-3; D gene unclear. The CDR3 is made up of 13 amino acids. Trimming stripped 6 bases from V and 0 bases from J, with 6 bases between. The germline CDR1 and CDR2 sequences are LGHDT and YNNKEL (reference sequence).

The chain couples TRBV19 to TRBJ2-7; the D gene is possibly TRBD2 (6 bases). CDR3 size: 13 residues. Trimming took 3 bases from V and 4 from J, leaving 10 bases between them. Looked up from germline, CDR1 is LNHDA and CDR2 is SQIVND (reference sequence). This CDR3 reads CASSMGGGYEQYF. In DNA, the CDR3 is TGTGCCAGTAGTATGGGGGGTGGGTACGAGCAGTACTTC.

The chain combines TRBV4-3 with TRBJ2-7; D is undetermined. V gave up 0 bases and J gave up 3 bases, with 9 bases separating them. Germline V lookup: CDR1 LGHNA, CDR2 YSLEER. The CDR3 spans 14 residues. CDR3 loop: CASSQDNRYYEQYF. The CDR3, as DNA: TGCGCCAGCAGCCAAGACAACAGATACTACGAGCAGTACTTC.

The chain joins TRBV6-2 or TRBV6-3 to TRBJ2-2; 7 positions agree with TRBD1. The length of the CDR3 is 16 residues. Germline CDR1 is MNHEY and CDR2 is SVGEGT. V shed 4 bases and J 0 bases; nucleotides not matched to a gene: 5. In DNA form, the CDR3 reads TGTGCCAGCAGTTCCGGACAGGTCGCGAACACCGGGGAGCTGTTTTTT. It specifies CASSSGQVANTGELFF.

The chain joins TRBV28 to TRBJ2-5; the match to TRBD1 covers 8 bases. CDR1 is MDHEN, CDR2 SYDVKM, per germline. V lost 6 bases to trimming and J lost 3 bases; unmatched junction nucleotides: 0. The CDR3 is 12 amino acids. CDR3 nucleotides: TGTGCCAGCAGGACAGGGGAAGAGACCCAGTACTTC. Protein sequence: CASRTGEETQYF. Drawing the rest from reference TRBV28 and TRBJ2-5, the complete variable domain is DVKVTQSSRYLVKRTGEKVFLECVQDMDHENMFWYRQDPGLGLRLIYFSYDVKMKEKGDIPEGYSVSREKKERFSLILESASTNQTSMYLCASRTGEETQYFGPGTRLLVL.

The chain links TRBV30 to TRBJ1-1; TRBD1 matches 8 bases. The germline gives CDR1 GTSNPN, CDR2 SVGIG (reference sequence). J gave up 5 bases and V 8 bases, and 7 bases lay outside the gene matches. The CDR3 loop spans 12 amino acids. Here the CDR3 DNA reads TGTGCCGGACAGGGTTGGGGGACTGAAGCTTTCTTT. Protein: CAGQGWGTEAFF.